The rows below give T cell receptor beta chains drawn from one sample of a study of T cell responses to AZD1222 COVID-19 vaccine. The table came from immunoSEQ multiplex PCR; TCRdb's copy has only in-frame clones and leaves some out. Of about 140,000 clones listed, around 90% are singletons. The sample in question was peripheral blood, obtained on day 0 of AZD1222 vaccination. These receptors all come from an adult in good health. CDR3s include the opening cysteine and the closing phenylalanine or tryptophan. A D gene is named only where the DNA matches it firmly. Expanded clones get a size class; other rows say once, few or many, or leave the size out.

TRBV5-4	-	TRBJ1-5	TRBD1	TGTGCCAGCAGCTTGGGAGGGGGCACCAATCAGCCCCAGCATTTT	CASSLGGGTNQPQHF
TRBV7-3	-	TRBJ2-1	-	TGTGCCGGTGTTTGGCAGTTCTTC	CAGVWQFF
TRBV11-2	once	TRBJ2-3	TRBD2	TGTGCCAGCAGCTCAGCTATAGCGGGAGGTAGCACAGATACGCAGTATTTT	CASSSAIAGGSTDTQYF
TRBV5-1	-	TRBJ2-7	-	TGCGCCAGCAGCTTGGCGGGTGGCCCGAGAAGCTCCTACGAGCAGTACTTC	CASSLAGGPRSSYEQYF
TRBV11-2	-	TRBJ2-2	-	TGTGCCAGCAGCTTTAGGGCAATCGAAGGCGGGGAGCTGTTTTTT	CASSFRAIEGGELFF
TRBV19	-	TRBJ2-1	-	TGTGCCAGTATCAAAAGGGGGGGGAGTCGCAATGAGCAGTTCTTC	CASIKRGGSRNEQFF
TRBV7-3	-	TRBJ2-7	-	TGTGCCAGCAGCCCCCTCTGGACATTGAGCTCCTACGAGCAGTACTTC	CASSPLWTLSSYEQYF
TRBV6-5	-	TRBJ1-1	TRBD1	TGTGCCAGCAGCCAGGGGGGAGCTTTCTTT	CASSQGGAFF
TRBV28	-	TRBJ1-1	-	TGTGCCAGCAGTTTAGGAGCCCCTGATACCCTAATGAACACTGAAGCTTTCTTT	CASSLGAPDTLMNTEAFF
TRBV5-1	-	TRBJ1-1	-	TGCGCCAGCAGCTTGGACAGACCGAACACTGAAGCTTTCTTT	CASSLDRPNTEAFF
TRBV7-9	-	TRBJ2-1	-	TGTGCCAGCAGCCAAGGGAGACACGAAAGCTCCTACAATGAGCAGTTCTTC	CASSQGRHESSYNEQFF
TRBV12-3/TRBV12-4	-	TRBJ1-2	-	TGTGCCAGCCGCAGCGGATACTATGGCTACACCTTC	CASRSGYYGYTF
TRBV5-1	-	TRBJ1-2	-	TGCGCCAGCAGCTTCCCGGGGAGCTATGGCTACACCTTC	CASSFPGSYGYTF
TRBV19	once	TRBJ2-7	TRBD1	TGTGCCAGTAGTGCCCCGGGACAGGGCACCTACGAGCAGTACTTC	CASSAPGQGTYEQYF
TRBV23-1	once	TRBJ2-3	TRBD2	TGCGCCAGCAGTCAGTCGGCGGGGAAGCGGGGTTTAGATACGCAGTATTTT	CASSQSAGKRGLDTQYF
TRBV7-3	-	TRBJ2-1	-	TGTGCCAGCAGCTTAGGCGCCATCAGGGCAACCTACAATGAGCAGTTCTTC	CASSLGAIRATYNEQFF
TRBV19	-	TRBJ2-1	TRBD2	TGTGCCAGTAGTATTAAGCGGGACTCCTACAATGAGCAGTTCTTC	CASSIKRDSYNEQFF
TRBV6-5	few	TRBJ1-1	-	TGTGCCAGCAGTTACTCCTTTACCTCCATGAACACTGAAGCTTTCTTT	CASSYSFTSMNTEAFF
TRBV6-2/TRBV6-3	-	TRBJ1-3	-	TGTGCCAGCAGTTACTCGATAAGTCGAAACACCATATATTTT	CASSYSISRNTIYF
TRBV6-5	few	TRBJ2-7	TRBD1	TGTGCCAGCACGCTGAGACAGGGTTGGTCCTACGAGCAGTACTTC	CASTLRQGWSYEQYF
TRBV6-5	-	TRBJ2-6	-	TGTGCCAGCAGTATTACAGGGACTGGGGCCAACGTCCTGACTTTC	CASSITGTGANVLTF
TRBV5-1	-	TRBJ2-7	TRBD2	TGCGCCAGCAGCTTGGTTGAGATTAGCGGGAGGTTTGAGCAGTACTTC	CASSLVEISGRFEQYF
TRBV7-2	-	TRBJ1-4	TRBD1	TGTGCCAGCGCACCGACAGGGGGCGATTATCCGAATGAAAAACTGTTTTTT	CASAPTGGDYPNEKLFF
TRBV5-1	-	TRBJ2-5	TRBD2	TGCGCCAGCACCCAAGCTATCCGAGCGGGGCCGGGAGAGACCCAGTACTTC	CASTQAIRAGPGETQYF
TRBV15	-	TRBJ1-6	-	TGTGCCACCAGCGGCCATAATTCACCCCTCCACTTT	CATSGHNSPLHF
TRBV12-5	-	TRBJ1-5	-	TGTGCTAGTGGTTTGGTTCCCCGGGGGCTGGGGTTCAATCAGCCCCAGCATTTT	CASGLVPRGLGFNQPQHF
TRBV28	-	TRBJ2-7	-	TGTGCCAGCAGTTCTCCAGGGGTTATCTACGAGCAGTACTTC	CASSSPGVIYEQYF
TRBV6-1	once	TRBJ2-5	-	TGTGCCAGCAGTGAAGACAGGGTGGAGGAGACCCAGTACTTC	CASSEDRVEETQYF
TRBV7-3	-	TRBJ2-2	TRBD2	TGTGCCAGCAGCTCGGGACTAAGCACCGGGGAGCTGTTTTTT	CASSSGLSTGELFF
TRBV19	-	TRBJ2-5	TRBD2	TGTGCCAGTAGTATCGCTCAGGTGGTCCCGGGACTAGCGGGAGACCTACAAGAGACCCAGTACTTC	CASSIAQVVPGLAGDLQETQYF
TRBV18	-	TRBJ2-1	TRBD2	TGTGCCAGCTCACCTGGGACTAGCGGATCCTACAATGAGCAGTTCTTC	CASSPGTSGSYNEQFF
TRBV28	once	TRBJ2-5	-	TGTGCCAGCAGTTTCAGAGAGGGCCAGTACTTC	CASSFREGQYF
TRBV18	once	TRBJ1-1	-	TGTGCCAGCTCACCAATCTGGCAGGGGAACGGTGAAGCTTTCTTT	CASSPIWQGNGEAFF
TRBV19	-	TRBJ1-5	-	TGTGCCCCCCAAGTCCGACAGCTCAATCAGCCCCAGCATTTT	CAPQVRQLNQPQHF
TRBV2	-	TRBJ2-2	-	TGTGCCAGCAGCCAGGGTAGGGCACGAACCGGGGAGCTGTTTTTT	CASSQGRARTGELFF
TRBV21-1	-	TRBJ2-7	-	TGTGCCAGCAGCAATGAGAGCTCCTACGAGCAGTACTTC	CASSNESSYEQYF
TRBV5-1	-	TRBJ1-3	-	TGCGCCAGCAGCTTGGCACCAGCGAGATCGGCCGTCGACTCTGGAAACACCATATATTTT	CASSLAPARSAVDSGNTIYF
TRBV2	-	TRBJ1-5	-	TGTGCCAGCAGTGAGTCGGGTGGGGGAATCATAGCCCAGCATTTT	CASSESGGGIIAQHF
TRBV21-1	-	TRBJ2-6	-	TGTGCCAGCAGCACCGGGACAGGAGCCTCTGGGGCCAACGTCCTGACTTTC	CASSTGTGASGANVLTF
TRBV6-5	-	TRBJ2-4	-	TGTGCCAGCAAGGGGGAGTATTTTACCAAAAACATTCAGTACTTC	CASKGEYFTKNIQYF
TRBV5-8	-	TRBJ2-7	-	TGTGCCAGCAGCCTCCGGGCCGCGAGGGGTGGCGAGCAGTACTTC	CASSLRAARGGEQYF
TRBV30	-	TRBJ2-7	TRBD2	TGTGCCTGGACCGCGACTAGCGGGTACTTTTACGAGCAGTACTTC	CAWTATSGYFYEQYF
TRBV5-1	once	TRBJ2-7	TRBD2	TGCGCCAGCAGCCCGGGACTAGGGTACGAGCAGTACTTC	CASSPGLGYEQYF
TRBV19	-	TRBJ1-5	-	TGTGCCAGTAGTATTTGGGTTCCCACCCTCGAACCAAATCAGCCCCAGCATTTT	CASSIWVPTLEPNQPQHF
TRBV5-6	-	TRBJ2-7	-	TGTGCCAGCAGCTTATTCCCCCTGGGACACCGGTCCTACGAGCAGTACTTC	CASSLFPLGHRSYEQYF
TRBV24-1	-	TRBJ2-7	-	TGTGCCACCAGAACTCCCTACGAGCAGTACTTC	CATRTPYEQYF
TRBV9	-	TRBJ1-2	-	TGTGCCAGCAGCAACAGGGCCCTGGGATATGGCTACACCTTC	CASSNRALGYGYTF
TRBV9	once	TRBJ1-4	-	TGTGCCAGCAGTCCAGGGGCGGATAATGAAAAACTGTTTTTT	CASSPGADNEKLFF
TRBV19	-	TRBJ1-3	-	TGTGCCAGTACCCTCGGCAGCTTCTCTGGAAACACCATATATTTT	CASTLGSFSGNTIYF
TRBV6-4	-	TRBJ2-1	TRBD1	TGTGCCAGCAGTGACACTTCGACAGGGAGAGTCCACAATGAGCAGTTCTTC	CASSDTSTGRVHNEQFF
TRBV7-6	-	TRBJ1-1	-	TGTGCCAGCAGCTTAGGCCCTGACGGAGGGATCACTGAAGCTTTCTTT	CASSLGPDGGITEAFF
TRBV27	-	TRBJ2-3	TRBD2	TGTGCCAGCAGTTTAAGACTAGCGGGACCAGATACGCAGTATTTT	CASSLRLAGPDTQYF
TRBV20-1	-	TRBJ1-2	-	TGCAGTGCTAGTTTGGGGGGAGTCAGCTATGGCTACACCTTC	CSASLGGVSYGYTF